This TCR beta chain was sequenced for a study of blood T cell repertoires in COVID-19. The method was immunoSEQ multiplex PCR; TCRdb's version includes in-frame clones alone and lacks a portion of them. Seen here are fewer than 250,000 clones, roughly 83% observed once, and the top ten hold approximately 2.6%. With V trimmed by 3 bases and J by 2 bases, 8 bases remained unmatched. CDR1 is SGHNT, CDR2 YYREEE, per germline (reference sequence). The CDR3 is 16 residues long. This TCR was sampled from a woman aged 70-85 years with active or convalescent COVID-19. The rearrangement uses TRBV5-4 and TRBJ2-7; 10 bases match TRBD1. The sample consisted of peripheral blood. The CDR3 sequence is CASSSKPGQGPYEQYF. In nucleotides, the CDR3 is TGTGCCAGCAGCTCGAAACCGGGACAGGGGCCCTACGAGCAGTACTTC.